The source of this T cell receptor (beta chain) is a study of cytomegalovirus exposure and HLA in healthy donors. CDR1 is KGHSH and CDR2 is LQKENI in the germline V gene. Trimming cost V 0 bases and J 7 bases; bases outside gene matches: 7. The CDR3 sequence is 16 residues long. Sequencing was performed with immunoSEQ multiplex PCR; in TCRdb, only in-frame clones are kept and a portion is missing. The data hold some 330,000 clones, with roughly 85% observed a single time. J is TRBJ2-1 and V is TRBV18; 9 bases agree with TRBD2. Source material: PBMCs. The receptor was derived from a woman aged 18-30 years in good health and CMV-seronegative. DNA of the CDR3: TGTGCCAGCTCACCACCGTCTAGCGGGACCGGGAATGAGCAGTTCTTC. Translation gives CASSPPSSGTGNEQFF.